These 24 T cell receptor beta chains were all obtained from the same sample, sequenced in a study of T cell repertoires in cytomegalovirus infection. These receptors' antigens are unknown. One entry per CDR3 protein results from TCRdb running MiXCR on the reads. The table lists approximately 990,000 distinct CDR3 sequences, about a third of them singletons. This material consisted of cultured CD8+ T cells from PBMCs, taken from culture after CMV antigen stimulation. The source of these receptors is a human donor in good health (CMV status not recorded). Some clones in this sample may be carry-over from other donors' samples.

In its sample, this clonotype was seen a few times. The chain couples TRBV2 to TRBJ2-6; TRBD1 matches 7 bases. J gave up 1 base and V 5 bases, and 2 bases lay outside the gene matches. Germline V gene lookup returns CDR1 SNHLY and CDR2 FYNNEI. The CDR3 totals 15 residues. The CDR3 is CASSQGQSGANVLTF. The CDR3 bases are TGTGCCAGCAGTCAGGGACAGTCTGGGGCCAACGTCCTGACTTTC.

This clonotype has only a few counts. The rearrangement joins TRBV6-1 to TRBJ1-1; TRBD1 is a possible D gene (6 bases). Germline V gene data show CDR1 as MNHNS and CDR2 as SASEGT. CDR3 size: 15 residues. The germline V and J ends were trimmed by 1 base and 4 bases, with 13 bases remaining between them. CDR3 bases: TGTGCCAGCAGTGAAGTCGGGGGGCTTGGCACTGAAGCTTTCTTT. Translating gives CASSEVGGLGTEAFF.

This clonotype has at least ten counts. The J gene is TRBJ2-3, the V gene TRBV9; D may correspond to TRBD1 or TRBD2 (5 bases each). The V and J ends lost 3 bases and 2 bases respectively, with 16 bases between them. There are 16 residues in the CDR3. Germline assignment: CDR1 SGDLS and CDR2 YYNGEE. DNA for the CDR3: TGTGCCAGCAGCGCGTCCGGGGCAGGGTACACAGATACGCAGTATTTT. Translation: CASSASGAGYTDTQYF.

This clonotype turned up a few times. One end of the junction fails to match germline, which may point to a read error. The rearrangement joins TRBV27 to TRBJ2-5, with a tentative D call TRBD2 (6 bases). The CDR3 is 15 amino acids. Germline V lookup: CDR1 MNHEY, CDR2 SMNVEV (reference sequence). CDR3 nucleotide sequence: TGTGCTAGCAGTTCCCCCGACTGGGGGGAAGAGACCCAGTACTTC. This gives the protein CASSSPDWGEETQYF.

The chain's CDR3 is CASSQGTSTSTDTQYF. CDR3 nucleotides: TGTGCCAGCAGCCAGGGGACTAGCACTAGCACAGATACGCAGTATTTT. V is TRBV7-9 and J is TRBJ2-3; 9 positions agree with TRBD2. The trim removed 5 bases at V and 0 bases at J, leaving 6 bases unmatched. Germline V gene data show CDR1 as SEHNR and CDR2 as FQNEAQ (reference sequence). This CDR3 contains 16 residues.

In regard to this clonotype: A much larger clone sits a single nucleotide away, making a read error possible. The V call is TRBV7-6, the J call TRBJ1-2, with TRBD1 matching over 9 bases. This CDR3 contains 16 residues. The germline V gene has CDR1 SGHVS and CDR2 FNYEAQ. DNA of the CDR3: TGTGCCAACAGCTTAGGACAGGGGACGGCTGAATTCGGCTACACCTTC. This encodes CANSLGQGTAEFGYTF.

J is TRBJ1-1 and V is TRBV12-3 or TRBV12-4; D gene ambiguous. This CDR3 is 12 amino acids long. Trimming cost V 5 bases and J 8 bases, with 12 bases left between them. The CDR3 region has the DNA TGTGCCAGCAGTCCAGCGAGAGGGGAAGCTTTCTTT. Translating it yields CASSPARGEAFF.

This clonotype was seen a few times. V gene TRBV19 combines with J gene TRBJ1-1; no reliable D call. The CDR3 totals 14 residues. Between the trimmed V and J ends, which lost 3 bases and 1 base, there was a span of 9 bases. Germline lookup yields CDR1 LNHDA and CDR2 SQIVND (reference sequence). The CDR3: CASSIKVGNTEAFF. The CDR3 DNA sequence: TGTGCCAGTAGTATCAAAGTAGGGAACACTGAAGCTTTCTTT.

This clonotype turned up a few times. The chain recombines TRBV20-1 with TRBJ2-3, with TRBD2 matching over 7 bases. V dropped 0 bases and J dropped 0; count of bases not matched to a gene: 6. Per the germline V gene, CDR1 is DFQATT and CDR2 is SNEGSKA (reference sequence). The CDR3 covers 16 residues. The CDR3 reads CSARDLLATSTDTQYF. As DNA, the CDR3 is TGCAGTGCTAGAGATCTACTAGCGACTAGCACAGATACGCAGTATTTT.

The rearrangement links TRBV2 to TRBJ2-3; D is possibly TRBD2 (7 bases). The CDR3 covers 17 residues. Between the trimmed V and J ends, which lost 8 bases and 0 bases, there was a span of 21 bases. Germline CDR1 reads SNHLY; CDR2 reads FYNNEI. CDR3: CASVGGFRGASTDTQYF. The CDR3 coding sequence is TGTGCCAGCGTTGGAGGGTTCCGGGGGGCAAGCACAGATACGCAGTATTTT.

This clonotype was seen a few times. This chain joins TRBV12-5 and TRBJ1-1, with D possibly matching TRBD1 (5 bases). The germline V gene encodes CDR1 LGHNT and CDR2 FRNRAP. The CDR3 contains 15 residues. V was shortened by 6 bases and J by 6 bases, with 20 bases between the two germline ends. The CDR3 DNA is TGTGCTAGTGGGACATTCTCAGTGACAGACCCTGAAGCTTTCTTT. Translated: CASGTFSVTDPEAFF.

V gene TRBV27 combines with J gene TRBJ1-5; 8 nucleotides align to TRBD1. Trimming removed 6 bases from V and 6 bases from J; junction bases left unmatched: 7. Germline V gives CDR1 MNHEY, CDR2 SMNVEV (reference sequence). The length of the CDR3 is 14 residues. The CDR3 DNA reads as TGTGCCAGCAGCCGGACAGGGATCGTTCAGCCCCAGCATTTT. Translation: CASSRTGIVQPQHF.

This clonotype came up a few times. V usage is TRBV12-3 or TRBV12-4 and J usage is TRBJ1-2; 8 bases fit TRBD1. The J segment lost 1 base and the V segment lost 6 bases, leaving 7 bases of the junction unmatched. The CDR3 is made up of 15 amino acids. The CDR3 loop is CASRSTGDHNYGYTF. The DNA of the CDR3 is TGTGCCAGCAGATCGACAGGGGACCATAACTATGGCTACACCTTC.

This chain's CDR3 is CASSYRAGGGEQYV. As DNA, the CDR3 is TGTGCCAGCAGTTATCGGGCAGGGGGCGGCGAGCAGTACGTC. The rearrangement joins TRBV6-8 to TRBJ2-7; 8 bases align to TRBD1. This CDR3 region has 14 residues. Trimming took 3 bases from V and 6 from J; bases not matched to a gene: 7. Looked up from germline, CDR1 is MNHGY and CDR2 is SAAAGT.

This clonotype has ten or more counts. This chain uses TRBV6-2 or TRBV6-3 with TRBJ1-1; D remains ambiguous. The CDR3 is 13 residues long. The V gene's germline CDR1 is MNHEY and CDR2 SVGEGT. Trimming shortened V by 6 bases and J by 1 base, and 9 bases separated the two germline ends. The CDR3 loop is CASSYVKNTEAFF. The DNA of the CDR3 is TGTGCCAGCAGCTATGTAAAGAACACTGAAGCTTTCTTT.

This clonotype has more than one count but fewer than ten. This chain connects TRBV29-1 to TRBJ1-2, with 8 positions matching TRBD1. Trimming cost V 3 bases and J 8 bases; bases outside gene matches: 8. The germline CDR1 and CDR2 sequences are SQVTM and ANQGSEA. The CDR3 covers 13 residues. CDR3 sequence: CSVEATGDMGYTF. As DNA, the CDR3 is TGCAGCGTTGAGGCGACAGGGGATATGGGCTACACCTTC.

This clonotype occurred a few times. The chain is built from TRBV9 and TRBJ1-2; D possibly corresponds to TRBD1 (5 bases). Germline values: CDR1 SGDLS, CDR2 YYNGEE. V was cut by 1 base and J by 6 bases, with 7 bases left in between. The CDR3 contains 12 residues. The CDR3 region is CASSVPRDGYTF. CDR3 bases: TGTGCCAGCAGCGTACCCAGGGATGGCTACACCTTC. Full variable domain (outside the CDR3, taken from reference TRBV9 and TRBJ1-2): DSGVTQTPKHLITATGQRVTLRCSPRSGDLSVYWYQQSLDQGLQFLIQYYNGEERAKGNILERFSAQQFPDLHSELNLSSLELGDSALYFCASSVPRDGYTFGSGTRLTVV.

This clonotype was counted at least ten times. The CDR3 sequence is CASDKQTGGYTEAFF. The CDR3 nucleotides read TGTGCCAGCGACAAGCAGACAGGGGGTTACACTGAAGCTTTCTTT. This chain links TRBV2 with TRBJ1-1; 9 nucleotides match TRBD1. The CDR3 runs 15 residues. The germline CDR1 and CDR2 sequences are SNHLY and FYNNEI. Losses at the gene ends were 8 bases for V and 3 bases for J; bases not matched to a gene: 10.

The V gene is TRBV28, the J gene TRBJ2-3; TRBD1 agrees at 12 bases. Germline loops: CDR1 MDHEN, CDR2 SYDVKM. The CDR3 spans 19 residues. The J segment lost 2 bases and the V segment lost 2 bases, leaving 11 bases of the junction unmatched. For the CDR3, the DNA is TGTGCCAGCAGTTTAGGGGGGACAGGGGGCCCCAGGTACACAGATACGCAGTATTTT. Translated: CASSLGGTGGPRYTDTQYF.

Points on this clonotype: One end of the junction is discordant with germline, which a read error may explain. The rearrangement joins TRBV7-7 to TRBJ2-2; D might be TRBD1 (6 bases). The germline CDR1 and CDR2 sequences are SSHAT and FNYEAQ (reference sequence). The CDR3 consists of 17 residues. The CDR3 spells CASSLARHRANTGELFF. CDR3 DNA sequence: TGTGCTAGCAGCTTAGCACGTCACAGGGCGAACACCGGGGAGCTGTTTTTT. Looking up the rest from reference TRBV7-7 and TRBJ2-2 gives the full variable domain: GAGVSQSPRYKVTKRGQDVTLRCDPISSHATLYWYQQALGQGPEFLTYFNYEAQPDKSGLPSDRFSAERPEGSISTLTIQRTEQRDSAMYRCASSLARHRANTGELFFGEGSRLTVL.

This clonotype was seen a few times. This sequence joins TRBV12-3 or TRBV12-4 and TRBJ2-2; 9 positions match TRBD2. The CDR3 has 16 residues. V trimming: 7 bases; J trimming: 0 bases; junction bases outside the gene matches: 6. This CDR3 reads CASTISGGPNTGELFF. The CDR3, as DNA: TGTGCCAGCACTATTAGCGGGGGCCCGAACACCGGGGAGCTGTTTTTT.

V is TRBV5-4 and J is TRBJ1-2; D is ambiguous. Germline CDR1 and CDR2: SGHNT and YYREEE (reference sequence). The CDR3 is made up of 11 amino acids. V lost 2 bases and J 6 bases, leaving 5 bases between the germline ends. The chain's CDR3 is CASSFQDGYTF. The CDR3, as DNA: TGTGCCAGCAGCTTTCAGGATGGCTACACCTTC. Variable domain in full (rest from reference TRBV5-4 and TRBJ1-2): ETGVTQSPTHLIKTRGQQVTLRCSSQSGHNTVSWYQQALGQGPQFIFQYYREEENGRGNFPPRFSGLQFPNYSSELNVNALELDDSALYLCASSFQDGYTFGSGTRLTVV.

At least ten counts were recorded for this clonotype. In DNA, the CDR3 is TGTGCCAGCAGCTGGTCATTATCCGGGACAGTGCAAGATACGCAGTATTTT. This sequence encodes CASSWSLSGTVQDTQYF. The V gene is TRBV7-9, the J gene TRBJ2-3; the match to TRBD1 covers 7 bases. The V segment lost 4 bases and the J segment 5 bases; nucleotides outside the gene matches: 15. Per the germline V gene, CDR1 is SEHNR and CDR2 is FQNEAQ (reference sequence). The CDR3 loop spans 17 amino acids.

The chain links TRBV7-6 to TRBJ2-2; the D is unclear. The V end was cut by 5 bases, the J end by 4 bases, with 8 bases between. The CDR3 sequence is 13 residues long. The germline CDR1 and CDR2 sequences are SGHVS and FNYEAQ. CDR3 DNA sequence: TGTGCCAGCAGCCATGGTTCCACCGGGGAGCTGTTTTTT. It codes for CASSHGSTGELFF.